This TCR beta chain derives from a study of cytomegalovirus exposure and HLA in healthy donors. Study-wide results and caveats: In vitro, a few CMV-associated chains proved specific for CMV antigens. The later analysis indicated that the majority of CMV-associated TCR beta chains appeared HLA-restricted. As a later analysis revealed, the rate of TCR association differed by HLA locus, with DRB1 most and HLA-C fewest. CMV serostatus was the sole immune exposure data available.

The CDR3 is 13 residues long. Looked up from germline, CDR1 is SGHTS and CDR2 is YDEGEE. Trimming took 6 bases from V and 4 from J, leaving 13 bases between them. Turning to this clone: What it recognizes is unknown.

The PCR had 60 Vbeta and 13 Jbeta primers. The assay was immunoSEQ multiplex PCR, and TCRdb's table has in-frame clones only and misses some. The table has 110,000 or so clones, 65% to 85% seen once. The material sequenced was PBMCs. This clonotype was sampled from a young woman in good health and CMV-seropositive. The V gene is TRBV5-8, the J gene TRBJ2-5; the D gene is possibly TRBD2 (6 bases). The CDR3 nucleotides are TGTGCCAGCACCTCACTAGCAGCAGAGACCCAGTACTTC. Amino acids: CASTSLAAETQYF. Combining the CDR3 with reference TRBV5-8 and TRBJ2-5 gives the whole variable domain EAGVTQSPTHLIKTRGQQATLRCSPISGHTSVYWYQQALGLGLQFLLWYDEGEERNRGNFPPRFSGRQFPNYSSELNVNALELEDSALYLCASTSLAAETQYFGPGTRLLVL.